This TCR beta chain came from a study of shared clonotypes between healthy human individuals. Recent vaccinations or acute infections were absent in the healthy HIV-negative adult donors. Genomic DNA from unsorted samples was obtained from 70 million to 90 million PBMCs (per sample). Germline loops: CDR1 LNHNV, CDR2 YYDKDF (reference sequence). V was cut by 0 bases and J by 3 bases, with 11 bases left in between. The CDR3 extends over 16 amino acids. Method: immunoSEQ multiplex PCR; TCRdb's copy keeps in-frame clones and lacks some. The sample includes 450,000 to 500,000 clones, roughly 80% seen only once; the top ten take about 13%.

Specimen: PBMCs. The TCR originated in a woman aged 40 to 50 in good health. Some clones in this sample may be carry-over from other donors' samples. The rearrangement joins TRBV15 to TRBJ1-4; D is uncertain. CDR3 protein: CATSRDVTGSNEKLFF. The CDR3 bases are TGTGCCACCAGCAGAGATGTTACTGGCTCTAATGAAAAACTGTTTTTT.